This record covers a single T cell receptor (beta chain). Antigen unknown. This may stem from a read error, because a much larger clone lies one nucleotide away. This sample was taken from a study of read filtering for tumor transcriptome and immune sequencing. Molecular barcoded adaptors covering alpha/delta and beta/gamma chains were used on approximately 440 ng RNA. In TCRdb, the reads were re-called with MiXCR into one record per CDR3 protein. The repertoire has tens of thousands of distinct CDR3 sequences, under 20% of them found once; the top ten carry 11% to 15%. Sampling of bone marrow took place during active disease in every patient. Study results and limitations: Without single-read clonotypes, shared clonotype proportions correlated more between IR-seq and RNA-seq.

Per the germline V gene, CDR1 is SGHTA and CDR2 is FQGNSA. Unmatched junction bases numbered 10, after V lost 8 bases and J lost 1 base. The CDR3 loop spans 15 amino acids. The genes are TRBV7-2 and TRBJ2-5; 7 bases are a match to TRBD1. This receptor was taken from a donor at least 40 years old with multiple myeloma. The sample taken for sequencing was a population of CD138-negative cells sorted from bone marrow. The CDR3 reads CASGPSGTVQETQYF. CDR3 nucleotide sequence: TGTGCCAGCGGCCCTTCCGGGACAGTCCAAGAGACCCAGTACTTC.